This T cell receptor beta chain is from a study of identical twins. Only a few counts were recorded for this clonotype. Its antigen is not known. In TCRdb, the 5' RACE reads were re-called with MiXCR into one record per CDR3 protein. The sample has approximately 890,000 distinct CDR3 sequences, 10% to 15% seen once. This CDR3 contains 16 residues. From germline, CDR1 is SEHNR and CDR2 FQNEAQ (reference sequence). V lost 1 base, J lost 0 bases, and 12 bases lay in between. Study conclusions and caveats: Within cord blood, abundant beta clonotypes carried fewer insertions, but memory repertoires showed no such trend.

These data also featured in a second study, about yellow fever vaccine responses in identical twins.

The rearrangement uses TRBV7-9 and TRBJ1-1; a possible D gene is TRBD1 (6 bases). The origin of this receptor is a woman aged 18-29 years in good health. Sequenced material: PBMCs. CDR3 in amino acids: CASSLGQDGVNTEAFF. CDR3 coding DNA: TGTGCCAGCAGCTTAGGACAGGACGGGGTGAACACTGAAGCTTTCTTT.